The clone carrying this T cell receptor (beta chain) was detected only once. The antigen is unknown. The repertoire was sequenced with immunoSEQ multiplex PCR; TCRdb's copy has only in-frame clones and lacks some. The data contain roughly 150,000 clones, about nine tenths of them seen just once; the ten biggest clones take up 3% to 4%. The record originates from a study of T cell responses to AZD1222 COVID-19 vaccine. General study findings and limits: Sampling that yielded the repertoires occurred only after the peak T cell response. Clonal diversity may have been underestimated in mostly white British donors. Researchers report vaccine-associated CD4 TCRs spanning spike, with dominance at 160-218 and 743-854.

Timing groups of about 4 and about 12 weeks for second doses were pooled. With 5 bases clipped from V and 4 bases from J, the junction kept 4 bases outside the gene matches. Germline V gene lookup returns CDR1 MDHEN and CDR2 SYDVKM. The CDR3 runs 15 residues. The input for sequencing was peripheral blood, taken 28 days after the second AZD1222 dose. The chain employs TRBV28 and TRBJ2-3; 12 bases align to TRBD2. This clonotype was sampled from an adult who received the AZD1222 COVID-19 vaccine. CDR3 coding DNA: TGTGCCAGCAGTCCGACTAGCGGGAGATCAGATACGCAGTATTTT. It translates to CASSPTSGRSDTQYF.